The 26 T cell receptor beta chains presented below share a single source sample, sequenced in a study of blood T cells in healthy people across ages. The second PCR ran 7 to 11 cycles with a sample-barcoded 5' primer and J-beta primers. One entry per CDR3 protein results from TCRdb running MiXCR on the 5' RACE reads. The sample lists roughly 860,000 distinct CDR3 sequences, around 62% occurring once. Sequences were obtained from blood. Source of these receptors: a man aged 30-40 years in good health.

The V call is TRBV6-2 or TRBV6-3, the J call TRBJ2-5; D might be TRBD1 (6 bases). The CDR3 is 14 amino acids. Trimming pared 2 bases from V and 3 bases from J, leaving 10 bases between. Germline assignment: CDR1 MNHEY and CDR2 SVGEGT. The CDR3 reads CASSYGSGEETQYF. In DNA form, the CDR3 reads TGTGCCAGCAGTTACGGGTCAGGGGAAGAGACCCAGTACTTC.

CDR3 region: CSARDFLGGEQFF. The CDR3 nucleotides are TGCAGTGCTAGAGATTTCTTGGGAGGTGAGCAGTTCTTC. The chain is built from TRBV20-1 and TRBJ2-1; a possible D gene is TRBD2 (6 bases). The CDR3 covers 13 residues. Between the trimmed V and J ends, which lost 0 bases and 9 bases, there was a span of 12 bases. The germline V gene has CDR1 DFQATT and CDR2 SNEGSKA (reference sequence).

The CDR3 bases are TGCAGCGTTGAGGGGGGCCATACAGATACGCAGTATTTT. Its translation is CSVEGGHTDTQYF. The gene calls are TRBV29-1 and TRBJ2-3, with D perhaps TRBD1 or TRBD2 (6 bases each). The CDR3 is 13 amino acids. The V gene lost 3 bases and the J gene lost 3 bases, with 10 bases spanning the gap. Germline CDR1 SQVTM, CDR2 ANQGSEA.

The rearrangement links TRBV27 to TRBJ2-7, with 10 bases lining up with TRBD1. The V gene's germline CDR1 is MNHEY and CDR2 SMNVEV (reference sequence). CDR3 length: 15 amino acids. Trimming removed 4 bases from V and 3 bases from J; junction bases left unmatched: 6. CDR3 coding DNA: TGTGCCAGCAGTTCCCCGGGACAGGGGAACTACGAGCAGTACTTC. Its translation: CASSSPGQGNYEQYF.

The chain uses TRBV28 and TRBJ2-2; 8 positions match TRBD2. This CDR3 is built from 15 residues. V trimming: 7 bases; J trimming: 2 bases; junction bases outside the gene matches: 6. Germline CDR1 MDHEN, CDR2 SYDVKM. This CDR3 is CASKSGGANTGELFF. The CDR3 bases are TGTGCCAGCAAAAGCGGGGGTGCCAACACCGGGGAGCTGTTTTTT.

This clonotype came up once. A much bigger clone sits one base away, suggesting this may be a read error. The chain recombines TRBV12-3 or TRBV12-4 with TRBJ1-2, with 9 bases lining up with TRBD1. This CDR3 comprises 18 residues. J lost 7 bases, V lost 5 bases, and 20 bases had no gene match. The chain's CDR3 is CASSPIWFTGGAMGGYTF. DNA of the CDR3: TGTGCCAGCAGTCCCATATGGTTTACAGGGGGCGCGATGGGTGGCTACACCTTC.

J is TRBJ1-2 and V is TRBV12-3 or TRBV12-4; D gene unclear. The V end lost 3 bases, the J end lost 4 bases, and 15 bases lay between the germline ends. The CDR3 is 15 amino acids. The CDR3 region is CASSFSVGVFYGYTF. The DNA for the CDR3 is TGTGCCAGCAGTTTTAGTGTCGGGGTTTTCTATGGCTACACCTTC.

The chain is built from TRBV15 and TRBJ2-7, with D perhaps TRBD1 (6 bases). Germline V lookup: CDR1 LNHNV, CDR2 YYDKDF (reference sequence). V gave up 0 bases and J gave up 3 bases, with 9 bases separating them. CDR3 length: 14 amino acids. CDR3 in DNA: TGTGCCACCAGCAGAGATACAGGGTTCTACGAGCAGTACTTC. Translation: CATSRDTGFYEQYF.

The gene calls are TRBV27 and TRBJ1-5; 10 bases match TRBD1. The germline V gene encodes CDR1 MNHEY and CDR2 SMNVEV (reference sequence). The CDR3 loop spans 17 amino acids. J lost 0 bases, V lost 6 bases, and 8 bases had no gene match. In DNA form, the CDR3 reads TGTGCCAGCAGACCGGGACAGGGGAACCCTAGCAATCAGCCCCAGCATTTT. Translation: CASRPGQGNPSNQPQHF.

The CDR3 DNA follows: TGTGCCAGCAGTGGAGGGGCAGAAGACAGAGGCTACACCTTC. Protein: CASSGGAEDRGYTF. V usage is TRBV25-1 and J usage is TRBJ1-2, with D possibly matching TRBD1 (5 bases). In germline, CDR1 is MGHDK, CDR2 SYGVNS. Trimming shortened V by 4 bases and J by 8 bases, and 17 bases separated the two germline ends. CDR3 size: 14 residues.

This clonotype was detected only a few times. V gene TRBV7-9 combines with J gene TRBJ2-5; no firm D call. Trimming stripped 5 bases from V and 5 bases from J, with 12 bases between. From germline, CDR1 is SEHNR and CDR2 FQNEAQ (reference sequence). The CDR3 contains 13 residues. The CDR3 loop is CASSATNLETQYF. CDR3 bases: TGTGCCAGCAGCGCTACTAACCTCGAGACCCAGTACTTC.

The gene calls are TRBV20-1 and TRBJ2-1, with 7 bases lining up with TRBD1. Germline values: CDR1 DFQATT, CDR2 SNEGSKA (reference sequence). V shed 2 bases and J 6 bases; nucleotides not matched to a gene: 10. The length of the CDR3 is 15 residues. CDR3 in DNA: TGCAGTGCTAGAAGCGGACAGGCTGTAGGCAATGAGCAGTTCTTC. The encoded protein is CSARSGQAVGNEQFF.

The chain combines TRBV5-1 with TRBJ2-3; D is unclear. Trimming stripped 4 bases from V and 6 bases from J, with 15 bases between. Germline V CDR1 and CDR2: SGHRS, YFSETQ. The CDR3 has 14 amino acids. The CDR3 sequence is CASSLGGRDDTQYF. CDR3 DNA: TGCGCCAGCAGCCTTGGCGGAAGGGATGATACGCAGTATTTT.

The chain uses TRBV5-1 and TRBJ1-1; a possible D gene is TRBD1 (5 bases). CDR3 length: 14 amino acids. CDR1 is SGHRS and CDR2 is YFSETQ in the germline V gene. Trimming pared 4 bases from V and 1 base from J, leaving 11 bases between. CDR3 region: CASSPGTSNTEAFF. CDR3 DNA sequence: TGCGCCAGCAGCCCCGGGACGTCGAACACTGAAGCTTTCTTT.

The V call is TRBV14, the J call TRBJ2-7, with TRBD1 matching over 9 bases. This CDR3 is 13 amino acids long. Germline V gives CDR1 SGHDN, CDR2 FVKESK. J gave up 12 bases and V 4 bases, and 10 bases lay outside the gene matches. CDR3: CASSPGTGNYPYF. CDR3 nucleotide sequence: TGTGCCAGCAGCCCCGGGACAGGGAATTATCCGTACTTC.

This chain joins TRBV2 and TRBJ2-5, with 7 positions matching TRBD1. The V gene's germline CDR1 is SNHLY and CDR2 FYNNEI. With 6 bases clipped from V and 2 bases from J, the junction kept 9 bases outside the gene matches. The CDR3 is 15 amino acids. For the CDR3, the DNA is TGTGCCAGCAGACTCCCGACAGGGTGGCAAGAGACCCAGTACTTC. Amino acid sequence: CASRLPTGWQETQYF. Supplemented by reference TRBV2 and TRBJ2-5, the full variable domain reads EPEVTQTPSHQVTQMGQEVILRCVPISNHLYFYWYRQILGQKVEFLVSFYNNEISEKSEIFDDQFSVERPDGSNFTLKIRSTKLEDSAMYFCASRLPTGWQETQYFGPGTRLLVL.

CDR3 sequence reads: CASSVGTAYNEQFF. The DNA of the CDR3 is TGTGCCAGCAGTGTTGGGACAGCCTACAATGAGCAGTTCTTC. V and J are TRBV12-3 or TRBV12-4 and TRBJ2-1; 7 nucleotides agree with TRBD1. CDR3 size: 14 residues. V was clipped by 5 bases and J by 2 bases; unmatched bases: 3.

The rearrangement uses TRBV5-1 and TRBJ1-1; D possibly corresponds to TRBD1 (6 bases). The CDR3 contains 15 residues. The V end was cut by 3 bases, the J end by 0 bases, with 12 bases between. Per germline, CDR1 SGHRS and CDR2 YFSETQ. The CDR3 loop is CASSYGTSMNTEAFF. CDR3 DNA: TGCGCCAGCAGCTACGGGACATCAATGAACACTGAAGCTTTCTTT.

CDR3 DNA sequence: TGTGCCAGCAGCCAGGTGAATGAGCAGTTCTTC. Amino acids: CASSQVNEQFF. J is TRBJ2-1 and V is TRBV7-2, with D unclear. V was shortened by 5 bases and J by 7 bases, with 6 bases between the two germline ends. Per the germline V gene, CDR1 is SGHTA and CDR2 is FQGNSA. The CDR3 has 11 amino acids.

The chain employs TRBV6-2 or TRBV6-3 and TRBJ2-7; D may match TRBD1 or TRBD2 (5 bases each). V shed 8 bases and J shed 2 bases, with 16 bases lying between them. Germline lookup yields CDR1 MNHEY and CDR2 SVGEGT. CDR3 length: 14 amino acids. The CDR3 DNA sequence: TGTGCCAGCCGAAAACAGCGGACAACCTACGAGCAGTACTTC. This translates into CASRKQRTTYEQYF.

There are a few counts of this clonotype. V is TRBV7-6 and J is TRBJ2-3; D is perhaps TRBD1 (6 bases). CDR1 and CDR2 from the germline V gene are SGHVS and FNYEAQ. V gave up 0 bases and J gave up 4 bases, with 11 bases separating them. The CDR3 spans 15 residues. CDR3 DNA: TGTGCCAGCAGCTTAGCCTTGGGGGCCGCAGATACGCAGTATTTT. This encodes CASSLALGAADTQYF.

This clonotype was seen a handful of times. This chain uses TRBV4-2 with TRBJ2-7, with 10 nucleotides matching TRBD2. V lost 3 bases and J lost 0; bases outside the gene matches: 2. The CDR3 is 15 amino acids. Germline CDR1 and CDR2: LGHNA and YNFKEQ. CDR3 region: CASSHTSGVSYEQYF. The DNA of the CDR3 is TGTGCCAGCAGCCACACTAGCGGGGTCTCCTACGAGCAGTACTTC.

The chain recombines TRBV5-5 with TRBJ1-5, with D possibly TRBD1 on 5 matching bases. This CDR3 region has 14 residues. The V gene's germline CDR1 is SGHKS and CDR2 YYEKEE (reference sequence). V lost 1 base and J lost 6, with 11 bases in between. The CDR3: CASSLSGTSQPQHF. In DNA, the CDR3 is TGTGCCAGCAGCTTGTCAGGGACTAGTCAGCCCCAGCATTTT.

The chain couples TRBV5-1 to TRBJ2-3; D uncertain. Trimming removed 4 bases at V and 5 bases at J, with 8 bases between. Germline CDR1 reads SGHRS; CDR2 reads YFSETQ. This CDR3 contains 12 residues. The CDR3: CASSQPGDTQYF. The CDR3 DNA follows: TGCGCCAGCAGCCAACCGGGAGATACGCAGTATTTT.

This clonotype was detected only a few times. V is TRBV5-1 and J is TRBJ2-7; D ambiguous. The DNA end lines up better with TRBJ2-5; the J call may be wrong. The CDR3 is 16 amino acids. Per germline, CDR1 SGHRS and CDR2 YFSETQ. The DNA of the CDR3 is TGCGCCAGCAGCTTGGCTCAGACGGACCCATGGGTGACCCAGTACTTC. Protein product: CASSLAQTDPWVTQYF.

The chain employs TRBV5-5 and TRBJ2-1; 12 bases match TRBD1. V gave up 4 bases and J gave up 7 bases; unmatched junction bases: 12. Germline V gene lookup returns CDR1 SGHKS and CDR2 YYEKEE (reference sequence). The CDR3 is made up of 17 amino acids. The CDR3 DNA reads as TGTGCCAGCAGCGGACCCGGGACAGGGGGCCTTTTGAATGAGCAGTTCTTC. This translates into CASSGPGTGGLLNEQFF. The full variable domain, with the rest looked up from reference TRBV5-5 and TRBJ2-1, is DAGVTQSPTHLIKTRGQQVTLRCSPISGHKSVSWYQQVLGQGPQFIFQYYEKEERGRGNFPDRFSARQFPNYSSELNVNALLLGDSALYLCASSGPGTGGLLNEQFFGPGTRLTVL.